Listed here is a single TCR beta chain. Its antigen is currently unknown. This specimen comes from a study of cytomegalovirus exposure and HLA in healthy donors. The CDR3 covers 16 residues. Germline CDR1 and CDR2: SGHNT and YYREEE (reference sequence). V gave up 3 bases and J gave up 8 bases; unmatched junction bases: 5. Whole-study results and caveats: Earlier results showed most TCR beta V segments being productive about 90% or about 30% of the time. HLA alleles showed associations with 15,000 to 20,000 TCR beta sequences in a later analysis, at a 0.05 false discovery rate. In vitro work confirmed that a few CMV-associated chains recognize CMV antigens.

With 60 Vbeta and 13 Jbeta primers, the PCR was carried out. Only in-frame clones appear in the TCRdb table, and some are missing; sequencing was by immunoSEQ multiplex PCR. The sample comprises about 88,000 clones, just under 70% of which are singletons, and under 3% rests with the top ten. What was sequenced was PBMCs. This sequence originates from a man aged 50-60 years in good health and CMV-seronegative. This chain uses TRBV5-4 with TRBJ2-1; TRBD2 agrees at 16 bases. CDR3 protein: CASSSGLAGGPDEQFF. CDR3 nucleotide sequence: TGTGCCAGCAGCTCGGGACTAGCGGGGGGGCCCGATGAGCAGTTCTTC.